The 3 T cell receptor beta chains below were found in one sample sequenced in a study of T cell responses to AZD1222 COVID-19 vaccine. Only in-frame clones appear in the TCRdb table, and some are missing; sequencing was by immunoSEQ multiplex PCR. This table has about 110,000 clones, roughly 90% appearing once. Specimen: peripheral blood, collected on day 0 of AZD1222 vaccination. The receptor source for this set is an adult in good health.

The rearrangement links TRBV5-1 to TRBJ1-1; D call uncertain. The CDR3 totals 14 residues. Germline V gene data show CDR1 as SGHRS and CDR2 as YFSETQ. Trimming pared 4 bases from V and 0 bases from J, leaving 10 bases between. CDR3 DNA sequence: TGCGCCAGCAGCGCCGGACTCCTGAACACTGAAGCTTTCTTT. Protein: CASSAGLLNTEAFF.

The chain is built from TRBV4-2 and TRBJ2-1, with TRBD2 matching over 9 bases. The CDR3 runs to 15 residues. The V segment lost 0 bases and the J segment 8 bases; nucleotides outside the gene matches: 5. Germline CDR1 and CDR2: LGHNA and YNFKEQ. The CDR3 DNA sequence: TGTGCCAGCAGCCAAGATGGGACTAGCTTCCATGAGCAGTTCTTC. This encodes CASSQDGTSFHEQFF.

The chain is built from TRBV19 and TRBJ2-6; 9 nucleotides align to TRBD1. V was pared by 5 bases and J by 0 bases, with 8 bases of the junction left unmatched. CDR1 is LNHDA, CDR2 SQIVND, per germline (reference sequence). The CDR3 is 18 amino acids. CDR3 bases: TGTGCCAGTAGTTTTGGGACAGGGCTGACCTCTGGGGCCAACGTCCTGACTTTC. Protein product: CASSFGTGLTSGANVLTF.